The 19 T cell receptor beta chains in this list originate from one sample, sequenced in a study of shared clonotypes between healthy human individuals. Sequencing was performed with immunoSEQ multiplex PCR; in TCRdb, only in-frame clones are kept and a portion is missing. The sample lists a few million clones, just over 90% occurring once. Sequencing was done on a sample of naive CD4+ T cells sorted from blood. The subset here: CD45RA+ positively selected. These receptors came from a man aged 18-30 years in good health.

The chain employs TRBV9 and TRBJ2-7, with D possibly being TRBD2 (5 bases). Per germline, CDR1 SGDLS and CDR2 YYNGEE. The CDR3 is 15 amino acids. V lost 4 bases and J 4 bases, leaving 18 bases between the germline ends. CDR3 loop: CASSPAVGAGYEQYF. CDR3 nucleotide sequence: TGTGCCAGCAGCCCCGCCGTGGGAGCTGGGTACGAGCAGTACTTC.

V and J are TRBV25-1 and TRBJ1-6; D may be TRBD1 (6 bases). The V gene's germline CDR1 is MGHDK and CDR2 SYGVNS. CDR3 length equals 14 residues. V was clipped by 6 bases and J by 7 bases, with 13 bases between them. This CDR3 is CASRTRGENSPLHF. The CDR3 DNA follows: TGTGCCAGCAGGACAAGGGGGGAGAATTCACCCCTCCACTTT.

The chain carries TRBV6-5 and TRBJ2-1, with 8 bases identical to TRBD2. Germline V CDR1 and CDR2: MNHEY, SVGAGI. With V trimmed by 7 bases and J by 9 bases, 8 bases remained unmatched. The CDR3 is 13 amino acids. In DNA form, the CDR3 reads TGTGCCAGCACCCAGCGGGAGAACAGTGAGCAGTTCTTC. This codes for CASTQRENSEQFF.

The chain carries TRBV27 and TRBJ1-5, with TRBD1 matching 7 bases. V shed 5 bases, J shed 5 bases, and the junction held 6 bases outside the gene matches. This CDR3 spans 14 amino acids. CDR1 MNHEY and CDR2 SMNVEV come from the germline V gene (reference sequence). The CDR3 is CASSRDRDDQPQHF. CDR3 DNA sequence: TGTGCCAGCAGTCGAGACAGGGACGATCAGCCCCAGCATTTT.

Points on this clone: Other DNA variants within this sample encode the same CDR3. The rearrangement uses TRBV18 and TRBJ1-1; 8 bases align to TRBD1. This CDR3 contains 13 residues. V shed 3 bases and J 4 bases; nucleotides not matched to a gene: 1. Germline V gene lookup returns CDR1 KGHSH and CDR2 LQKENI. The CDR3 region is CASSPQGATEAFF. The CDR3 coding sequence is TGTGCCAGCTCACCGCAGGGGGCCACTGAAGCTTTCTTT.

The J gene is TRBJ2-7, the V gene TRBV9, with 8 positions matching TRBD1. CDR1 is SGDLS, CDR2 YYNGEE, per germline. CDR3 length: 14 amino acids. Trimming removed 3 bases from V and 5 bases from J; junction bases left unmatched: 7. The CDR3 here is CASSAGQGVNEQYF. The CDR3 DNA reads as TGTGCCAGCAGCGCAGGACAGGGCGTCAACGAGCAGTACTTC.

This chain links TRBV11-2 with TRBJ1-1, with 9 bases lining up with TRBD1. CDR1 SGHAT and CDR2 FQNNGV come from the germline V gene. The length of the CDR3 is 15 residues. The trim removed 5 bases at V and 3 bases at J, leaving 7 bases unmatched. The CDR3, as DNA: TGTGCCAGCAGCACCAGACAGGGGGGGGACACTGAAGCTTTCTTT. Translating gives CASSTRQGGDTEAFF.

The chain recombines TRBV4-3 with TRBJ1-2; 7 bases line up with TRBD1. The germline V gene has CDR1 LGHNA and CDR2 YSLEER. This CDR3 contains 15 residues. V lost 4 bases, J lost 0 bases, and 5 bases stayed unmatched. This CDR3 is CASSRAGTANYGYTF. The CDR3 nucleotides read TGCGCCAGCAGCCGAGCCGGGACAGCTAACTATGGCTACACCTTC.

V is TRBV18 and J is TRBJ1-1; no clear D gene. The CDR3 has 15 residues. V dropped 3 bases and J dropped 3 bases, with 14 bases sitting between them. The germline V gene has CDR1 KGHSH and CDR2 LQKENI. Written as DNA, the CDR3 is TGTGCCAGCTCACCTACCGTAGTAAGGGACACTGAAGCTTTCTTT. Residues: CASSPTVVRDTEAFF.

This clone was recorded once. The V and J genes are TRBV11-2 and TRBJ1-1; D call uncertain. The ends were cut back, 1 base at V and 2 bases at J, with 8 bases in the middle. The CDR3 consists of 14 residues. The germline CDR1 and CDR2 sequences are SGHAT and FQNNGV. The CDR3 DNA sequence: TGTGCCAGCAGCTTAGTAGGCAGTAACACTGAAGCTTTCTTT. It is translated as CASSLVGSNTEAFF.

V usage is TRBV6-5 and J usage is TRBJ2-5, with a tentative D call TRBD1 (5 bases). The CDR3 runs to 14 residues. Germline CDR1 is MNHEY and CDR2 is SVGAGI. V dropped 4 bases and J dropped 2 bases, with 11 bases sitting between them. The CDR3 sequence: CASSFRASQETQYF. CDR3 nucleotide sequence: TGTGCCAGCAGTTTCAGGGCCAGTCAAGAGACCCAGTACTTC.

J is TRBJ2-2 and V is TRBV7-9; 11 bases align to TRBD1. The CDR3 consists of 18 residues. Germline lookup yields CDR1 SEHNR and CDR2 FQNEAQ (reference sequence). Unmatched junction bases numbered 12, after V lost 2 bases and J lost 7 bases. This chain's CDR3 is CASSLSGKDRGQVGELFF. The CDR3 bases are TGTGCCAGCAGCTTATCCGGTAAGGACAGGGGGCAGGTCGGGGAGCTGTTTTTT.

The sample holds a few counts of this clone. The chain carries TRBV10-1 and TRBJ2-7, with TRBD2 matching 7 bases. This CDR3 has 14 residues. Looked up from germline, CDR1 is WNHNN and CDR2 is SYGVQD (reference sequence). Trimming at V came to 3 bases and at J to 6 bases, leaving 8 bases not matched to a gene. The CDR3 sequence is CASSESTGGPEQYF. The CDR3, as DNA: TGCGCCAGCAGTGAATCGACGGGAGGCCCCGAGCAGTACTTC.

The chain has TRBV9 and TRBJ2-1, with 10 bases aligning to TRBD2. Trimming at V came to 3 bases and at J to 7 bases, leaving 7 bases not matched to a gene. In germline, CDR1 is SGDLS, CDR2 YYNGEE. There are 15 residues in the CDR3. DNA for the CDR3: TGTGCCAGCAGCGCGCCGGGACTAGCGACAAATGAGCAGTTCTTC. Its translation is CASSAPGLATNEQFF.

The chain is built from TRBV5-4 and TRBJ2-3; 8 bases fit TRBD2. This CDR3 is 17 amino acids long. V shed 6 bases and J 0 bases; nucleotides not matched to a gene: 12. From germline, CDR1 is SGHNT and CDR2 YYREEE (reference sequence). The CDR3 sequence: CASTNYPAGGSTDTQYF. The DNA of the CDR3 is TGTGCCAGCACCAACTATCCGGCGGGAGGTAGCACAGATACGCAGTATTTT.

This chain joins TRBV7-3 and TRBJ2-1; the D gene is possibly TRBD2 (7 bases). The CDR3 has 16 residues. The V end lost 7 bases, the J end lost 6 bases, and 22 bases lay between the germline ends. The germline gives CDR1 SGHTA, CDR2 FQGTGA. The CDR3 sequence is CASTPVGGGLFNEQFF. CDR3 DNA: TGTGCCAGCACCCCAGTGGGGGGGGGCCTGTTCAATGAGCAGTTCTTC.

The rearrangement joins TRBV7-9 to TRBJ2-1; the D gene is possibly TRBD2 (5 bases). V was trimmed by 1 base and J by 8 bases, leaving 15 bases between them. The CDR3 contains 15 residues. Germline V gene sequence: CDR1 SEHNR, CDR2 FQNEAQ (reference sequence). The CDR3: CASSLVCETGDEQFF. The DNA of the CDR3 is TGTGCCAGCAGCTTAGTATGCGAGACCGGGGATGAGCAGTTCTTC.

CDR3 DNA: TGTGCCAGCAGTTACAGCAGCTATAATTCACCCCTCCACTTT. It translates to CASSYSSYNSPLHF. The chain has TRBV6-5 and TRBJ1-6; no clear D. The CDR3 covers 14 residues. Germline V CDR1 and CDR2: MNHEY, SVGAGI. Trimming removed 2 bases from V and 3 bases from J, with 5 bases in between.

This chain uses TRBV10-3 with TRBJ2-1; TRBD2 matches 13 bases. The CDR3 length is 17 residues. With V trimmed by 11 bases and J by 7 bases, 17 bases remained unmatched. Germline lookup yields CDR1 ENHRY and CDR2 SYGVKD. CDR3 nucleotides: TGTGCCCTCTCCAGACTAGCGGGAGGAGGGGCGGCGAATGAGCAGTTCTTC. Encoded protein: CALSRLAGGGAANEQFF.